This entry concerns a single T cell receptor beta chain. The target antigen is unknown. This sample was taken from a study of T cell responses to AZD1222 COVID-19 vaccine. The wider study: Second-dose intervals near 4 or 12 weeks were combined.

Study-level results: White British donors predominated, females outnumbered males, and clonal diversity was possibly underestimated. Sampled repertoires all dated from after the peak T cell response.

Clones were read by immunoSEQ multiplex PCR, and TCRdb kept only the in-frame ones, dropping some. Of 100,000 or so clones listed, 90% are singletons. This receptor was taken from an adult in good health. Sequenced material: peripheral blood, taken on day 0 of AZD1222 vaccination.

The CDR3 region is CASSYRGAPYSPLHF. In DNA form, the CDR3 reads TGTGCCAGCAGCTACCGGGGGGCCCCATATTCACCCCTCCACTTT. The chain couples TRBV7-9 to TRBJ1-6, with D possibly TRBD1 on 6 matching bases. Germline CDR1 SEHNR, CDR2 FQNEAQ (reference sequence). The V gene lost 4 bases and the J gene lost 8 bases, with 15 bases spanning the gap. The CDR3 is 15 amino acids. The variable domain in full, with the rest retrieved from reference TRBV7-9 and TRBJ1-6, is DTGVSQNPRHKITKRGQNVTFRCDPISEHNRLYWYRQTLGQGPEFLTYFQNEAQLEKSRLLSDRFSAERPKGSFSTLEIQRTEQGDSAMYLCASSYRGAPYSPLHFGNGTRLTVT.